This T cell receptor beta chain was documented in a study of CD8 T cells in cerebrospinal fluid in Alzheimer's disease. On the study more broadly: Plate-based nested PCR sequencing and droplet-based sequencing measured CSF T cell clonal expansion.

Study findings and constraints: Patients with mild cognitive impairment or Alzheimer's disease had a larger top CSF clone percentage than controls.

Confirmation of patient neurodegeneration relied on biomarkers such as neurofilament, amyloid-beta and tau. This clonotype registers medium-sized by frequency. What it binds is not known. Germline V gene sequence: CDR1 SGHRS, CDR2 YFSETQ. CDR3 length: 14 amino acids. CSF cells were profiled by 10X single-cell V(D)J and 5' expression. TCRdb processed the 10x single-cell sequencing reads again and assigns one entry to each CDR3 protein, with no DNA. Its listing shows under 1,500 distinct CDR3 sequences. This TCR came from a human donor with mild cognitive impairment. The chain combines TRBV5-1 with TRBJ2-2; TCRdb calls TRBD1, which cannot be checked without DNA. Sequenced sample: cerebrospinal fluid. The CDR3 reads CASSSQGNTGELFF.